This is a list of T cell receptor beta chains from one sample in a study of Ad26.COV2.S vaccination and SARS-CoV-2 variants. Method: immunoSEQ multiplex PCR; TCRdb's copy keeps in-frame clones and lacks some. The top ten hold 3.3% of the sample, which has approximately 400,000 clones, more than 75% seen once. Specimen: peripheral blood, collected in a trial of Ad26.COV2.S vaccine versus placebo. The origin of the receptors is a person aged 18-60 years who received the Ad26.COV2.S COVID-19 vaccine or a placebo. CDR3s include the opening cysteine and the closing phenylalanine or tryptophan. A D gene is named only where the DNA matches it firmly. Not every row has a clone size; where given, it reads once, few, many or a size class.

CDR3aa	CDR3nt	v_gene	j_gene	d_gene	abundance
CSASNSDGRLANYGYTF	TGCAGTGCTAGTAATTCGGACGGAAGGCTAGCTAACTATGGCTACACCTTC	TRBV20-1	TRBJ1-2	.	once
CASSSEDRGRLETQYF	TGTGCCAGCAGCTCCGAAGACAGGGGGCGTTTAGAGACCCAGTACTTC	TRBV7-9	TRBJ2-5	TRBD1	.
CASSVGGEGRTDTQYF	TGTGCCAGTAGTGTGGGCGGGGAGGGGCGGACAGATACGCAGTATTTT	TRBV19	TRBJ2-3	TRBD2	.
CAWNRGHEQYF	TGTGCCTGGAACAGGGGGCACGAGCAGTACTTC	TRBV30	TRBJ2-7	TRBD1	.
CASSVDSNQPQHF	TGCGCCAGCAGCGTCGATAGCAATCAGCCCCAGCATTTT	TRBV5-1	TRBJ1-5	.	.
CASSFSGTRRETQYF	TGTGCCAGCAGTTTTTCCGGGACTCGCCGGGAGACCCAGTACTTC	TRBV27	TRBJ2-5	.	.
CASSQDLGSPDTEAFF	TGTGCCAGCAGCCAAGATCTTGGCAGTCCCGACACTGAAGCTTTCTTT	TRBV3-1/TRBV3-2	TRBJ1-1	.	.
CATSLKNRGMRHTDTQYF	TGTGCCACCAGTCTCAAAAACAGGGGAATGAGACACACAGATACGCAGTATTTT	TRBV24-1	TRBJ2-3	TRBD1	few
CASSFVGIPSYEQYF	TGTGCCAGCAGCTTTGTAGGGATCCCCTCCTACGAGCAGTACTTC	TRBV11-2	TRBJ2-7	.	.
CASSGFDRGLYEQYF	TGTGCCAGCAGCGGCTTCGACAGGGGGCTCTACGAGCAGTACTTC	TRBV6-6	TRBJ2-7	TRBD1	few
CASSAPDSYEQYF	TGCGCCAGCTCGGCACCTGACTCCTACGAGCAGTACTTC	TRBV5-1	TRBJ2-7	.	.
CASSLGLTGNYGYTF	TGTGCCAGCAGCTTGGGCCTGACAGGGAACTATGGCTACACCTTC	TRBV5-5	TRBJ1-2	TRBD1	.
CASSDWGSKGGAYGYTF	TGTGCCAGCAGTGACTGGGGTTCTAAGGGGGGGGCCTATGGCTACACCTTC	TRBV6-1	TRBJ1-2	.	.
CASSTGFPGELFF	TGCGCCAGCAGCACTGGGTTTCCCGGGGAGCTGTTTTTT	TRBV5-1	TRBJ2-2	.	once
CASSPPGMPNTEAFF	TGTGCCAGCTCACCACCCGGGATGCCGAACACTGAAGCTTTCTTT	TRBV18	TRBJ1-1	.	.
CASSYPGTGTDTQYF	TGTGCCAGCAGTTACCCCGGGACGGGCACAGATACGCAGTATTTT	TRBV6-2/TRBV6-3	TRBJ2-3	.	.
CASSVASFTDTQYF	TGTGCCAGCAGCGTAGCTTCCTTCACAGATACGCAGTATTTT	TRBV9	TRBJ2-3	.	.
CASSLLAGGSNVLTF	TGTGCCAGCAGTCTCCTGGCTGGGGGGTCCAACGTCCTGACTTTC	TRBV6-5	TRBJ2-6	.	.
CASSLALDRGRGGYTF	TGTGCCAGCAGCTTAGCCCTAGACAGGGGGCGCGGTGGCTACACCTTC	TRBV7-9	TRBJ1-2	TRBD1	.
CASSPFTGDYEQYF	TGTGCCAGCAGCCCATTTACAGGAGACTACGAGCAGTACTTC	TRBV11-3	TRBJ2-7	.	.
CASSVGAGAAADTQYF	TGTGCCAGCAGCGTAGGGGCAGGGGCAGCGGCAGATACGCAGTATTTT	TRBV9	TRBJ2-3	.	.
CASSPRVGNTEAFF	TGTGCCAGCTCACCCCGGGTGGGGAACACTGAAGCTTTCTTT	TRBV18	TRBJ1-1	.	few
CASSLDSGQGSNEQFF	TGTGCCAGCAGCTTAGATTCAGGACAGGGAAGCAATGAGCAGTTCTTC	TRBV11-2	TRBJ2-1	TRBD1	.
CASSPNPRLAGLETQYF	TGCGCCAGCAGCCCCAACCCAAGACTAGCGGGATTAGAGACCCAGTACTTC	TRBV10-2	TRBJ2-5	TRBD2	.
CASSLYGFGLRDYGYTF	TGTGCCAGCAGCTTGTACGGGTTTGGTTTACGAGACTATGGCTACACCTTC	TRBV5-6	TRBJ1-2	.	many
CASIPTGGSYEQYF	TGCGCCAGCATCCCGACGGGGGGGAGCTACGAGCAGTACTTC	TRBV10-2	TRBJ2-7	TRBD2	.
CASSLGTGQETQYF	TGTGCCAGCAGCTTAGGGACAGGCCAAGAGACCCAGTACTTC	TRBV11-2	TRBJ2-5	TRBD1	.
CASSFDRENTDTQYF	TGTGCCAGCAGCTTCGACAGGGAGAACACAGATACGCAGTATTTT	TRBV5-6	TRBJ2-3	TRBD1	.
CASSPAQEGYGYTF	TGTGCCAGCTCACCTGCGCAGGAGGGCTATGGCTACACCTTC	TRBV18	TRBJ1-2	.	.
CASSPTSRTRNEQYF	TGTGCCAGCAGCCCAACATCCAGGACTAGAAACGAGCAGTACTTC	TRBV28	TRBJ2-7	TRBD2	few
CASSAGSNQPQHF	TGTGCCAGCTCCGCGGGTAGCAATCAGCCCCAGCATTTT	TRBV18	TRBJ1-5	.	few
CASSAPGQDNQPQHF	TGTGCCAGTAGTGCCCCGGGACAGGACAATCAGCCCCAGCATTTT	TRBV19	TRBJ1-5	TRBD1	.
CASTPSRGGVYEKLFF	TGTGCCAGCACCCCTTCTAGGGGTGGGGTATACGAAAAACTGTTTTTT	TRBV7-6	TRBJ1-4	.	.
CASSKGTSGGKDTQYF	TGTGCCAGCAGCAAAGGGACTAGCGGGGGAAAAGATACGCAGTATTTT	TRBV9	TRBJ2-3	TRBD2	.
CSASRYRGDEAFF	TGCAGTGCTAGTAGGTACAGGGGGGATGAAGCTTTCTTT	TRBV20-1	TRBJ1-1	TRBD1	.
CASSGAVGGKEKLFF	TGCGCCAGCAGCGGGGCAGTGGGAGGCAAGGAAAAACTGTTTTTT	TRBV5-1	TRBJ1-4	.	.
CASSPRVRGESGNTIYF	TGTGCCAGCAGCCCCCGGGTGCGGGGGGAATCTGGAAACACCATATATTTT	TRBV9	TRBJ1-3	.	.
CASSPEPLAFSYNEQFF	TGCGCCAGCAGCCCAGAACCTCTAGCGTTCTCCTACAATGAGCAGTTCTTC	TRBV4-1	TRBJ2-1	.	few
CASSASGTGENEQFF	TGTGCCAGCAGTGCTTCCGGGACAGGGGAAAATGAGCAGTTCTTC	TRBV25-1	TRBJ2-1	TRBD1	.
CASTSPGGTVNYGYTF	TGTGCCAGTACCTCCCCCGGGGGGACAGTGAATTATGGCTACACCTTC	TRBV19	TRBJ1-2	TRBD1	.
CASSEGRVYNQPQHF	TGTGCCAGCAGTGAAGGCCGGGTTTACAATCAGCCCCAGCATTTT	TRBV6-1	TRBJ1-5	.	.
CASSLDLAGFYEQYF	TGTGCCAGCAGCTTAGACCTAGCGGGGTTCTACGAGCAGTACTTC	TRBV7-2	TRBJ2-7	TRBD2	.
CSVGSGGGVAGANVLTF	TGCAGCGTTGGCTCGGGGGGAGGGGTTGCTGGGGCCAACGTCCTGACTTTC	TRBV29-1	TRBJ2-6	TRBD2	once
CASSSGAETQYF	TGTGCCAGCAGTTCGGGGGCAGAGACCCAGTACTTC	TRBV6-6	TRBJ2-5	.	few
CASSEAGWQPQHF	TGTGCCAGCAGTGAAGCGGGCTGGCAGCCCCAGCATTTT	TRBV6-1	TRBJ1-5	.	.
CASSFKGAGANVLTF	TGTGCCAGCAGCTTCAAGGGGGCTGGGGCCAACGTCCTGACTTTC	TRBV5-4	TRBJ2-6	.	once
CASSQDRVFAGNTIYF	TGCGCCAGCAGCCAAGACAGGGTTTTCGCTGGAAACACCATATATTTT	TRBV4-3	TRBJ1-3	.	.
CASSFGGKDNEQFF	TGTGCCAGCAGCTTTGGCGGGAAGGACAATGAGCAGTTCTTC	TRBV7-7	TRBJ2-1	.	.
CASSRPGPRTGELFF	TGTGCCAGTAGTAGACCCGGGCCTCGTACCGGGGAGCTGTTTTTT	TRBV19	TRBJ2-2	.	once